This T cell receptor beta chain is drawn from a study of T-cell reconstitution after alpha-beta-depleted transplantation in children. This clonotype was seen ten or more times. Preparation of the TCRbeta library involved a method that used unique molecular identifiers. TCRdb itself ran the PCR reads through MiXCR, one entry per CDR3 protein. The sample has about 440,000 distinct CDR3 sequences; about 45% are singletons. The V and J ends lost 8 bases and 6 bases respectively, with 19 bases between them. CDR1 is SGHRS and CDR2 is YFSETQ in the germline V gene. This CDR3 has 14 residues. The sample was PBMCs, taken before TCRalphabeta/CD19-depleted stem cell transplant. The chain combines TRBV5-1 with TRBJ2-3, with no clear D. The receptor was derived from a girl aged 2-9 years with aplastic anemia, due to receive a stem cell transplant. This CDR3 reads CASQTGEVSDTQYF. The DNA for the CDR3 is TGCGCCAGTCAAACGGGCGAGGTATCGGATACGCAGTATTTT.